This TCR beta chain was obtained from a study of shared clonotypes between healthy human individuals. Notes on the study in general: Sharing across four donors was highest in naive CD4 (around 5%) and lowest in memory CD8 (roughly 0.4%). Large depth notwithstanding, sorted-subset sequencing proved incomplete by rarefaction.

The assay was run at deep level. In the source study's methods: Junction-only sequences without quality scores came from ImmunoSEQ, so filtering differed. Repertoires were generated with immunoSEQ multiplex PCR, while TCRdb's copy carries only in-frame clones and drops some. That table furnishes V, J and clone size, whereas the DNA furnished D and trimming. The data hold approximately 2,300,000 clones, with 92% observed a single time. The CDR3 length is 14 residues. V was shortened by 1 base and J by 12 bases, with 16 bases between the two germline ends. In germline, CDR1 is SGHDN, CDR2 FVKESK. About this clone itself: The antigen remains unidentified.

This TCR came from a man aged 18 to 29 in good health. Some clones in this sample may be carry-over from other donors' samples. The chain couples TRBV14 to TRBJ2-1; a possible D gene is TRBD2 (6 bases). Specimen: naive CD4+ T cells from PBMCs. Stated subset: CD45RA+ positively selected. DNA of the CDR3: TGTGCCAGCAGCCAAGGGGTAGCGGAGATTAGGCAGTTCTTC. Protein product: CASSQGVAEIRQFF.